This is a list of T cell receptor beta chains from one sample in a study of T-cell reconstitution after alpha-beta-depleted transplantation in children. TCRdb used MiXCR to reprocess the PCR reads, holding one entry per CDR3 protein. Altogether about 110,000 distinct CDR3 sequences are present, 5.5% to 6.5% being singletons, with the ten largest covering approximately 23%. Source: PBMCs, mostly from graft donor cells, taken 360 days after TCRalphabeta/CD19-depleted stem cell transplant. The origin of the receptors is a male patient between 2 and 10 years old who had a stem cell transplant for acute lymphoblastic leukemia, so the T cells may come from the graft donor. Each CDR3 is given with its conserved first and last residue. The D gene is left open where the match is weak. Rows may omit the clone size; those that give it use once, few, many or a size class.

CDR3 DNA: TGTGCCAGCCTTTTAGCGGGGGGTAAACAAGAGACCCAGTACTTC
CDR3 protein: CASLLAGGKQETQYF
J gene: TRBJ2-5
V gene: TRBV28
D gene: TRBD2
clone size: -

CDR3 DNA: TGTGCCAGCAGTTTATTGGGCCGCTGGAATGAAGCTTTCTTT
CDR3 protein: CASSLLGRWNEAFF
J gene: TRBJ1-1
V gene: TRBV28
D gene: -
clone size: few

CDR3 DNA: TGCGCCAGCAGCCAAGCTAGGAGCTCCTACAATGAGCAGTTCTTC
CDR3 protein: CASSQARSSYNEQFF
J gene: TRBJ2-1
V gene: TRBV4-3
D gene: -
clone size: many

CDR3 DNA: TGTGCCAGCAGCTTTGCGCAGAACACCGGGGAGCTGTTTTTT
CDR3 protein: CASSFAQNTGELFF
J gene: TRBJ2-2
V gene: TRBV7-2
D gene: -
clone size: many

CDR3 DNA: TGTGCCAGCAGGCCCCAGCTAGTGGTCGAGCAGTACTTC
CDR3 protein: CASRPQLVVEQYF
J gene: TRBJ2-7
V gene: TRBV28
D gene: -
clone size: many

CDR3 DNA: TGTGCCAGCAGACAAGACAGGGGGAGAAGGTCACCCCTCCACTTT
CDR3 protein: CASRQDRGRRSPLHF
J gene: TRBJ1-6
V gene: TRBV27
D gene: TRBD1
clone size: many

CDR3 DNA: TGTGCCAGCAGTCAGGAGGCCGGGACAGGGGGCTACGAGCAGTACTTC
CDR3 protein: CASSQEAGTGGYEQYF
J gene: TRBJ2-7
V gene: TRBV2
D gene: TRBD1
clone size: many

CDR3 DNA: TGTGCCAGCAGTATACGGGACAGCTTCTATGGCTACACCTTC
CDR3 protein: CASSIRDSFYGYTF
J gene: TRBJ1-2
V gene: TRBV28
D gene: TRBD1
clone size: many

CDR3 DNA: TGTGCCAGCAGCTTATGGACTAGCGGGAGTTCGACAGATACGCAGTATTTT
CDR3 protein: CASSLWTSGSSTDTQYF
J gene: TRBJ2-3
V gene: TRBV7-9
D gene: TRBD2
clone size: many

CDR3 DNA: TGCGCCAGCAGCTTGGCCGGGGGGAAGGCCAAAAACATTCAGTACTTC
CDR3 protein: CASSLAGGKAKNIQYF
J gene: TRBJ2-4
V gene: TRBV5-1
D gene: TRBD2
clone size: few

CDR3 DNA: TGCGCCAGCAGCCAAGATCGGCAGGGAGCCTACGAGCAGTACTTC
CDR3 protein: CASSQDRQGAYEQYF
J gene: TRBJ2-7
V gene: TRBV4-3
D gene: -
clone size: many

CDR3 DNA: TGTGCCAGCAGTTACTTAGCGGGTTATTTGAATGAGCAGTTCTTC
CDR3 protein: CASSYLAGYLNEQFF
J gene: TRBJ2-1
V gene: TRBV6-2/TRBV6-3
D gene: TRBD2
clone size: few

CDR3 DNA: TGTGCCATCCGGAAGCCGGGGAGGGAAGCTTTCTTT
CDR3 protein: CAIRKPGREAFF
J gene: TRBJ1-1
V gene: TRBV19
D gene: -
clone size: few

CDR3 DNA: TGTGCCAGCAGCGACTGGGGTGAAAAACTGTTTTTT
CDR3 protein: CASSDWGEKLFF
J gene: TRBJ1-4
V gene: TRBV6-5
D gene: -
clone size: -

CDR3 DNA: TGCAGTGCTAGTAGGGGGGCGGGGCAGCCCCAGCATTTT
CDR3 protein: CSASRGAGQPQHF
J gene: TRBJ1-5
V gene: TRBV20-1
D gene: -
clone size: many

CDR3 DNA: TGTGCCAGCAGCTCCCTCAAAACAGGGGGAAATGGAGGAAACATTCAGTACTTC
CDR3 protein: CASSSLKTGGNGGNIQYF
J gene: TRBJ2-4
V gene: TRBV5-4
D gene: TRBD1
clone size: -

CDR3 DNA: TGTGCCAGCGCCAGGGGGTTGGAAGCTTTCTTT
CDR3 protein: CASARGLEAFF
J gene: TRBJ1-1
V gene: TRBV19
D gene: TRBD1
clone size: once

CDR3 DNA: TGCAGTGCGACGACAGGGGGAGGTGAAGCTTTCTTT
CDR3 protein: CSATTGGGEAFF
J gene: TRBJ1-1
V gene: TRBV20-1
D gene: TRBD1
clone size: many

CDR3 DNA: TGTGCCAGCAGTTACTCGTTCCCAGACAGCTCCTACGAGCAGTACTTC
CDR3 protein: CASSYSFPDSSYEQYF
J gene: TRBJ2-7
V gene: TRBV6-5
D gene: -
clone size: many

CDR3 DNA: TGTGCCAGCAGCCCGACAGGATTGGGGAACCAGCCCCAGCATTTT
CDR3 protein: CASSPTGLGNQPQHF
J gene: TRBJ1-5
V gene: TRBV3-1
D gene: -
clone size: -

CDR3 DNA: TGCGCCAGCAGCTTCCCCGGGCGGGGTTCCTACAATGAGCAGTTCTTC
CDR3 protein: CASSFPGRGSYNEQFF
J gene: TRBJ2-1
V gene: TRBV5-1
D gene: -
clone size: many

CDR3 DNA: TGTGCCACCGCCTTGACAGCTGGGAGTCCCCTCCACTTT
CDR3 protein: CATALTAGSPLHF
J gene: TRBJ1-6
V gene: TRBV28
D gene: -
clone size: many

CDR3 DNA: TGCAGTGCCGACCGGGACAGGGTTACCGAAGCTTTCTTT
CDR3 protein: CSADRDRVTEAFF
J gene: TRBJ1-1
V gene: TRBV20-1
D gene: TRBD1
clone size: few

CDR3 DNA: TGTGCCAGCAGCTTACCGGACAGGCTGGATGGCTACACCTTC
CDR3 protein: CASSLPDRLDGYTF
J gene: TRBJ1-2
V gene: TRBV7-2
D gene: TRBD1
clone size: -

CDR3 DNA: TGTGCCATCACCGAAGAGGGGGCAGATACGCAGTATTTT
CDR3 protein: CAITEEGADTQYF
J gene: TRBJ2-3
V gene: TRBV10-3
D gene: -
clone size: -

CDR3 DNA: TGTGCCAGCAGTTTATTATGGAACTATGGCTACACCTTC
CDR3 protein: CASSLLWNYGYTF
J gene: TRBJ1-2
V gene: TRBV28
D gene: -
clone size: few

CDR3 DNA: TGTGCCAGCAGCTTGCGGTCTAGTCCCAATGAAAAACTGTTTTTT
CDR3 protein: CASSLRSSPNEKLFF
J gene: TRBJ1-4
V gene: TRBV5-5
D gene: -
clone size: few

CDR3 DNA: TGTGCCAGCAGCTTAAGGGATTCCAGCTCCTACGAGCAGTACTTC
CDR3 protein: CASSLRDSSSYEQYF
J gene: TRBJ2-7
V gene: TRBV7-9
D gene: -
clone size: many

CDR3 DNA: TGTGCCAGCAGCTTAGAGGTAACGGGGAACTACAATGAGCAGTTCTTC
CDR3 protein: CASSLEVTGNYNEQFF
J gene: TRBJ2-1
V gene: TRBV7-8
D gene: -
clone size: -

CDR3 DNA: TGTGCCAGCAGCTTAGGCCCGGGACCACCAGATACGCAGTATTTT
CDR3 protein: CASSLGPGPPDTQYF
J gene: TRBJ2-3
V gene: TRBV11-2
D gene: -
clone size: -

CDR3 DNA: TGTGCCAGCAGTCTCGTTTATCTGGAAAGGCTGTTTTTT
CDR3 protein: CASSLVYLERLFF
J gene: TRBJ2-2
V gene: TRBV6-1
D gene: -
clone size: many

CDR3 DNA: TGCAGTGCTCGGTTCTATGTCGGGGAGCTGTTTTTT
CDR3 protein: CSARFYVGELFF
J gene: TRBJ2-2
V gene: TRBV20-1
D gene: -
clone size: many

CDR3 DNA: TGTGCCAGCAGCTCCCCCTGGGACGGCTACGAGCAGTACTTC
CDR3 protein: CASSSPWDGYEQYF
J gene: TRBJ2-7
V gene: TRBV7-9
D gene: -
clone size: many

CDR3 DNA: TGCGCCAGCAGCCAAGATAGCGGGAGCTACAATGAGCAGTTCTTC
CDR3 protein: CASSQDSGSYNEQFF
J gene: TRBJ2-1
V gene: TRBV4-3
D gene: TRBD2
clone size: many

CDR3 DNA: TGTGCCAGCAGTTCCCAGCGGGGGGCCAAAAACATTCAGTACTTC
CDR3 protein: CASSSQRGAKNIQYF
J gene: TRBJ2-4
V gene: TRBV27
D gene: TRBD2
clone size: many

CDR3 DNA: TGTGCCAGCAGTTACAGGGGCCGGAACACTGAAGCTTTCTTT
CDR3 protein: CASSYRGRNTEAFF
J gene: TRBJ1-1
V gene: TRBV6-5
D gene: -
clone size: many

CDR3 DNA: TGTGCTAGTGGTTTGTTCCCAGATACTAGCGGAGCTTACAATGAGCAGTTCTTC
CDR3 protein: CASGLFPDTSGAYNEQFF
J gene: TRBJ2-1
V gene: TRBV12-5
D gene: TRBD2
clone size: many

CDR3 DNA: TGTGCCAGCAGTTCCCCGGGACTAGCGGCCCGGGAGCAGTACTTC
CDR3 protein: CASSSPGLAAREQYF
J gene: TRBJ2-7
V gene: TRBV6-2/TRBV6-3
D gene: TRBD2
clone size: -

CDR3 DNA: TGCAGTGCTAGAGGGTCAGGGGGAGGCGAGCAGTACTTC
CDR3 protein: CSARGSGGGEQYF
J gene: TRBJ2-7
V gene: TRBV20-1
D gene: -
clone size: -

CDR3 DNA: TGTGCCAGCAGCCCGGGGACAGGGTCGGCGGAGACCCAGTACTTC
CDR3 protein: CASSPGTGSAETQYF
J gene: TRBJ2-5
V gene: TRBV3-1
D gene: TRBD1
clone size: -

CDR3 DNA: TGCAGCGTTGAAGATCGCAAAGGCAGCCTTCCGCCTAACTATGGCTACACCTTC
CDR3 protein: CSVEDRKGSLPPNYGYTF
J gene: TRBJ1-2
V gene: TRBV29-1
D gene: -
clone size: many

CDR3 DNA: TGTGCCAGCAGCTTAGGGCTATATGATGAGCAGTTCTTC
CDR3 protein: CASSLGLYDEQFF
J gene: TRBJ2-1
V gene: TRBV7-9
D gene: -
clone size: many

CDR3 DNA: TGCGCCAGCAGCCAAGTTTTCTTGGCGAACACTGAAGCTTTCTTT
CDR3 protein: CASSQVFLANTEAFF
J gene: TRBJ1-1
V gene: TRBV4-3
D gene: -
clone size: many

CDR3 DNA: TGCAGTGCTGGGACTAGCACTAACACAGATACGCAGTATTTT
CDR3 protein: CSAGTSTNTDTQYF
J gene: TRBJ2-3
V gene: TRBV20-1
D gene: TRBD2
clone size: -

CDR3 DNA: TGCGCCAGCAGCCCCCGGGCTTACGAGCAGTACTTC
CDR3 protein: CASSPRAYEQYF
J gene: TRBJ2-7
V gene: TRBV5-1
D gene: -
clone size: few

CDR3 DNA: TGCAGTGCTAGAGGGGCGGACCAAGAGACCCAGTACTTC
CDR3 protein: CSARGADQETQYF
J gene: TRBJ2-5
V gene: TRBV20-1
D gene: -
clone size: few

CDR3 DNA: TGCGCCAGCAGCCAAGACTGGGGACCGTACACCGGGGAGCTGTTTTTT
CDR3 protein: CASSQDWGPYTGELFF
J gene: TRBJ2-2
V gene: TRBV4-3
D gene: -
clone size: many

CDR3 DNA: TGTGCCAGCAGCCGGCGGGGGGGCAGGGAGACCCAGTACTTC
CDR3 protein: CASSRRGGRETQYF
J gene: TRBJ2-5
V gene: TRBV3-1
D gene: TRBD2
clone size: many

CDR3 DNA: TGTGCCAGCAGCTCCCCTCTGGGGTATAGAACGCAGTATTTT
CDR3 protein: CASSSPLGYRTQYF
J gene: TRBJ2-3
V gene: TRBV7-9
D gene: -
clone size: many